The present T cell receptor beta chain was sequenced within a study of cytomegalovirus exposure and HLA in healthy donors. In the PCR, 60 Vbeta and 13 Jbeta primers were used. The assay was immunoSEQ multiplex PCR, and TCRdb's table has in-frame clones only and misses some. The sample records 99,000 or so clones, 76% being singletons. The CDR3 covers 19 residues. The germline CDR1 and CDR2 sequences are SEHNR and FQNEAQ (reference sequence). V shed 5 bases, J shed 0 bases, and the junction held 9 bases outside the gene matches. The sample holds a few counts of this clone. V usage is TRBV7-9 and J usage is TRBJ2-2, with 13 bases fitting TRBD2. The source is a man in his forties in good health and CMV-seropositive. Sequencing used PBMCs. The CDR3 reads CASSPPTSGRAANTGELFF. DNA of the CDR3: TGTGCCAGCAGCCCACCTACTAGCGGGAGGGCCGCGAACACCGGGGAGCTGTTTTTT.